A single sample gave rise to the 6 T cell receptor beta chains below, sequenced in a study of OX40 agonist ivuxolimab in advanced cancers. Data came from immunoSEQ multiplex PCR; TCRdb stores just in-frame clones and leaves some out. The sample records more than 65,000 clones, about 91% being singletons. Specimen: CD4+ or CD8+ T cells sorted from blood, collected in a trial of the OX40 agonist ivuxolimab. These receptors all stem from an adult with an advanced solid tumor such as melanoma, head and neck, liver or kidney cancer.

The rearrangement joins TRBV9 to TRBJ2-3; D not resolved. Per germline, CDR1 SGDLS and CDR2 YYNGEE. The CDR3 is 14 residues long. The V and J ends lost 0 bases and 4 bases respectively, with 9 bases between them. CDR3 bases: TGTGCCAGCAGCGTAGCGATGAACGCAGATACGCAGTATTTT. Translated, it gives CASSVAMNADTQYF.

The chain links TRBV11-1 to TRBJ1-6; 8 bases are a match to TRBD1. Germline trimming cut 5 bases from V and 10 bases from J; bases unmatched to any gene: 7. Per germline, CDR1 SGHAT and CDR2 FQDESV (reference sequence). This CDR3 comprises 14 residues. Here the CDR3 reads CASSQQGQGSPLHF. CDR3 bases: TGTGCCAGCAGCCAGCAAGGACAGGGATCACCCCTCCACTTT.

The chain has TRBV27 and TRBJ2-5; 8 bases agree with TRBD2. In germline, CDR1 is MNHEY, CDR2 SMNVEV (reference sequence). This CDR3 spans 15 amino acids. The V segment lost 3 bases and the J segment 5 bases; nucleotides outside the gene matches: 8. The CDR3 nucleotides read TGTGCCAGCAGTTTTTTGGGAGCGGGGGTCGAGACCCAGTACTTC. Its protein product is CASSFLGAGVETQYF.

The rearrangement uses TRBV18 and TRBJ2-6; 8 bases are shared with TRBD2. This CDR3 is built from 15 residues. Germline V CDR1 and CDR2: KGHSH, LQKENI. Trimming at V came to 8 bases and at J to 2 bases, leaving 5 bases not matched to a gene. CDR3 region: CASAPGGPGANVLTF. The DNA for the CDR3 is TGTGCCAGCGCTCCGGGGGGGCCTGGGGCCAACGTCCTGACTTTC.

The chain recombines TRBV6-5 with TRBJ2-1; D perhaps matches TRBD1 (6 bases). The V and J ends lost 6 bases and 6 bases respectively, with 18 bases between them. CDR1 and CDR2 from the germline V gene are MNHEY and SVGAGI. The CDR3 contains 15 residues. The CDR3 spells CASSPLQGFGNEQFF. Written as DNA, the CDR3 is TGTGCCAGCAGCCCCCTACAGGGTTTCGGCAATGAGCAGTTCTTC.

The chain carries TRBV6-5 and TRBJ1-5, with D maybe TRBD1 (5 bases). The V end was cut by 0 bases, the J end by 7 bases, with 10 bases between. Germline loops: CDR1 MNHEY, CDR2 SVGAGI. This CDR3 is 14 amino acids long. The CDR3, as DNA: TGTGCCAGCAGTTACTCAGGGGCTGGACAGCCCCAGCATTTT. Its protein product is CASSYSGAGQPQHF.